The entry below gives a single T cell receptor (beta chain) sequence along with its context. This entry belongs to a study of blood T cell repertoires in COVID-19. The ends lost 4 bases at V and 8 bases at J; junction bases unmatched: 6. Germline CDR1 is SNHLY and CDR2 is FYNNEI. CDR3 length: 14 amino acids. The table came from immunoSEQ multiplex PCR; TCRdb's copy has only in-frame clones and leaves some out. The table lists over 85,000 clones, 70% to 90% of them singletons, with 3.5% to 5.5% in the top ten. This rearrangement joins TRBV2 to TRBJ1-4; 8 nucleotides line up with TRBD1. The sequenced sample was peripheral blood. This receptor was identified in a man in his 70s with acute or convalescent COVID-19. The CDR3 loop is CASSVDRGSEKLFF. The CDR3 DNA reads TGTGCCAGCAGTGTCGACAGGGGAAGCGAAAAACTGTTTTTT.